The T cell receptor beta chain described here comes from a study of post-analysis software for immune sequencing data (dated by TCRdb to 2014 to 2015). At the level of the whole study: Disease courses on record covered relapsing-remitting, secondary progressive and progressive-relapsing multiple sclerosis, though some patients had no subtype annotation. The patient repertoires were compared against around eleven previously published healthy control repertoires obtained from donors aged roughly 6 to 28 years. A subset of samples was prepared in parallel using single-end sample barcoding, then pooled and co-amplified after Illumina adapter ligation. What the authors observed across the whole study: Normalized Chao1 diversity was significantly lower in multiple sclerosis patients than controls, suggesting substantial peripheral T-cell clonal expansion. Patients showed significantly higher frequencies than controls for a handful of TRBV segments, among them TRBV5-6, TRBV5-1 and TRBV20-1. The multiple sclerosis patient group was slightly younger than the control group. Direct clustering with F measure showed strong co-clustering of samples prepared in the same batch, prompting a batch-effect correction.

This clonotype was detected only a few times. The antigen it recognizes is unknown. There are no base qualities to consult, and no much larger clone falls within one base. Inclusive of the bounding cysteine and phenylalanine, the CDR3 is 14 residues long. Only the CDR3 portion is preserved as DNA: 42 bases, with reading frame beginning at the first base. V lost 7 bases and J lost 1 base; the stretch between them is 13 bases long. To demonstrate the VDJtools post-analysis software, the study profiled TCR beta repertoires from the peripheral blood of approximately twelve young patients with multiple sclerosis. The patients with multiple sclerosis were children and adolescents between roughly 6 and 15 years of age. The library was built by means of PCR. Reads for this sample came from an Illumina HiSeq 2500. To reduce PCR and sequencing biases, unique molecular identifiers were incorporated into the TCR beta cDNA libraries. Every 1 to 10 million input T cells yielded some 500,000 cDNA molecules, meaning each molecule approximated one T cell. Patient libraries were prepared and sequenced with the same protocol used for the earlier healthy control dataset. Samples belonging to the same batch were prepared together, multiplexed and sequenced on a shared HiSeq lane. Per the source publication's procedure: Raw barcoded reads were processed with MIGEC, discarding single-read molecular identifier groups before consensus assembly and CDR3 extraction. Clonotype tables were post-analysed with VDJtools, normalizing diversity by down-sampling all datasets to the smallest sample size. In repertoire overlap clustering, CDR3 amino acid sequences, but not nucleotide sequences, were matched to correct batch-related cross-sample contamination. The public sequencing data were trimmed at Q25 with fastp and processed into clonotypes with MiXCR by TCRdb, which kept only in-frame beta chains. When rows share a CDR3 protein, they turn into one entry using the most common DNA and genes. TCRdb, not the original authors, processed these V and J calls. Recorded for this sample are over 700,000 distinct CDR3 sequences; 30% of them occurred a single time. The ten largest clones represent more than 0.55% of the sample.

Sequencing used blood. This TCR derives from a girl aged 10-17 years with multiple sclerosis. The chain joins TRBV12-3 or TRBV12-4 to TRBJ1-1; TRBD1 is a possible D gene, resting on 6 matching bases. The DNA is as follows: TGTGCCAGCACTCCGGGGGGCGGGAACACTGAAGCTTTCTTT. It is translated as CASTPGGGNTEAFF.